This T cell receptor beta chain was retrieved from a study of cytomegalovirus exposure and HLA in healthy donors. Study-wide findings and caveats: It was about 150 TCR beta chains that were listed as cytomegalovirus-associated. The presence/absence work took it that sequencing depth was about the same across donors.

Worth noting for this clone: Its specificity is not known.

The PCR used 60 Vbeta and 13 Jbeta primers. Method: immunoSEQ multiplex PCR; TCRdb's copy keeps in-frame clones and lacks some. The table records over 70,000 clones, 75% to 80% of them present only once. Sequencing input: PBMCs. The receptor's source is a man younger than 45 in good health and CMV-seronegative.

The CDR3 sequence: CASSPSGAGGSSYEQYF. The CDR3, as DNA: TGTGCCAGCAGCCCCTCGGGAGCGGGGGGGTCCTCCTACGAGCAGTACTTC. This chain joins TRBV7-2 and TRBJ2-7; 10 bases fit TRBD2. The CDR3 contains 17 residues. Germline loops: CDR1 SGHTA, CDR2 FQGNSA. With 5 bases clipped from V and 0 bases from J, the junction kept 10 bases outside the gene matches.